This passage covers 10 T cell receptor beta chains from one sample sequenced in a study of T-cell reconstitution after alpha-beta-depleted transplantation in children. Unique molecular identifiers were used in preparing the TCRbeta library. A single record per CDR3 protein comes from TCRdb applying MiXCR to the PCR reads. Seen here are approximately 82,000 distinct CDR3 sequences, 15% to 17% observed once, and the top ten hold roughly a fifth. The sample consisted of PBMCs, mostly from graft donor cells, taken 180 days after TCRalphabeta/CD19-depleted stem cell transplant. The source is a male patient aged 2-10 years who had a stem cell transplant for acute lymphoblastic leukemia, so the T cells may come from the graft donor.

This clonotype has a count of ten or more. This sequence joins TRBV20-1 and TRBJ1-1; 12 nucleotides line up with TRBD1. The germline gives CDR1 DFQATT, CDR2 SNEGSKA (reference sequence). The CDR3 runs 16 residues. Germline trimming cut 1 base from V and 3 bases from J; bases unmatched to any gene: 6. The CDR3 DNA follows: TGCAGTGCTAGAGCTGCGGGACAGGGGGCGTACACTGAAGCTTTCTTT. This encodes CSARAAGQGAYTEAFF.

The V call is TRBV20-1, the J call TRBJ2-7; 7 bases line up with TRBD2. The V segment lost 3 bases and the J segment 1 base; nucleotides outside the gene matches: 3. The CDR3 has 13 residues. Germline-derived CDR1 and CDR2 are DFQATT and SNEGSKA (reference sequence). CDR3: CSARAGVSYEQYF. The CDR3 bases are TGCAGTGCTAGGGCGGGGGTATCCTACGAGCAGTACTTC.

This chain links TRBV15 with TRBJ1-6; D gene unclear. Germline-derived CDR1 and CDR2 are LNHNV and YYDKDF (reference sequence). Trimming took 1 base from V and 3 from J, leaving 13 bases between them. The CDR3 has 17 amino acids. CDR3 sequence (DNA): TGTGCCACCAGCAGAGGAAATGAGGTCTACTATAATTCACCCCTCCACTTT. This encodes CATSRGNEVYYNSPLHF.

This clonotype was recorded a few times. The chain couples TRBV25-1 to TRBJ2-5; D gene uncertain. This CDR3 spans 15 amino acids. Trimming took 1 base from V and 1 from J, leaving 10 bases between them. Germline values: CDR1 MGHDK, CDR2 SYGVNS. The CDR3 here is CASSELGPSQETQYF. The CDR3 bases are TGTGCCAGCAGTGAATTAGGGCCGAGCCAAGAGACCCAGTACTTC.

The chain employs TRBV4-2 and TRBJ1-5; perhaps TRBD1 as D (6 bases). Trimming removed 1 base at V and 5 bases at J, with 18 bases between. The CDR3 covers 17 residues. Germline V gene data show CDR1 as LGHNA and CDR2 as YNFKEQ. The CDR3 DNA reads TGTGCCAGCAGCCAAGGTTTTAGGGACACCGGCGATCAGCCCCAGCATTTT. Translating it yields CASSQGFRDTGDQPQHF.

CDR3 nucleotide sequence: TGTGCCAGCAGTTCAGCGGGTCGGGGTGAAAAACTGTTTTTT. Its translation is CASSSAGRGEKLFF. This chain connects TRBV6-5 to TRBJ1-4; D not certain. V gave up 4 bases and J gave up 7 bases, with 13 bases separating them. The germline gives CDR1 MNHEY, CDR2 SVGAGI. The CDR3 has 14 amino acids.

This clonotype was detected a few times. The gene calls are TRBV5-1 and TRBJ2-2; the match to TRBD1 covers 8 bases. This CDR3 region has 14 residues. After removal of 3 bases from V and 6 bases from J, the junction contained 4 bases not matched to a gene. CDR1 and CDR2 (germline): SGHRS, YFSETQ. The CDR3 DNA reads TGCGCCAGCAGCTCAGGACAGGGACCCGGGGAGCTGTTTTTT. Translated, it gives CASSSGQGPGELFF.

The V and J genes are TRBV7-8 and TRBJ2-6; the match to TRBD1 covers 9 bases. Unmatched junction bases numbered 12, after V lost 7 bases and J lost 2 bases. The CDR3 has 18 residues. CDR1 is SGHVS and CDR2 is FQNEAQ in the germline V gene. CDR3 sequence: CASIGTGTGNAGANVLTF. The CDR3 DNA sequence: TGTGCCAGCATCGGAACCGGGACAGGGAACGCTGGGGCCAACGTCCTGACTTTC. Supplemented by reference TRBV7-8 and TRBJ2-6, the full variable domain reads GAGVSQSPRYKVAKRGQDVALRCDPISGHVSLFWYQQALGQGPEFLTYFQNEAQLDKSGLPSDRFFAERPEGSVSTLKIQRTQQEDSAVYLCASIGTGTGNAGANVLTFGAGSRLTVL.

This clonotype was counted many times. The rearrangement uses TRBV7-2 and TRBJ2-3; 8 nucleotides line up with TRBD2. The CDR3 runs 14 residues. V was clipped by 5 bases and J by 4 bases; unmatched bases: 5. Germline loops: CDR1 SGHTA, CDR2 FQGNSA. CDR3 in DNA: TGTGCCAGCAGCCCTGGACTAGCCCCAGATACGCAGTATTTT. This codes for CASSPGLAPDTQYF.

This chain joins TRBV6-4 and TRBJ2-2; D might be TRBD1 (6 bases). Trimming took off 6 bases at V and 4 bases at J, with 24 bases between the two ends. CDR1 and CDR2 (germline): MRHNA, SNTAGT. CDR3 length equals 18 residues. For the CDR3, the DNA is TGTGCCAGCAGCTTGGACAGCCTCGGCCGCTTGAGCACCGGGGAGCTGTTTTTT. Translated, it gives CASSLDSLGRLSTGELFF.